Listed here are 9 T cell receptor beta chains from one sample, sequenced in a study of blood T cell repertoires in COVID-19 (dated by TCRdb to 2018 to 2021). The protocol used for the library was the immunoSEQ multiplex PCR assay. TCRdb took this table from immuneACCESS and kept in-frame rearrangements with V and J called. Such tables lack part of the clones; where checked against another copy, unresolved V genes explain under half of the gap, and the rest is unexplained. The sample data list 150,000 or so clones, and roughly four fifths of these were observed just once. 6% to 9% of the sample is held by the ten biggest clonotypes. The sequenced material came from peripheral blood. These receptors all stem from a man aged 40-49 years who had recovered from COVID-19.

The rearrangement uses TRBV2 and TRBJ2-2; TRBD1 might be the D (6 bases). V was cut by 6 bases and J by 3 bases, with 20 bases left in between. CDR1 is SNHLY, CDR2 FYNNEI, per germline. This CDR3 comprises 17 residues. In DNA form, the CDR3 reads TGTGCCAGCAGCGACATCCCCGGGACACCCGACACCGGGGAGCTGTTTTTT. It specifies CASSDIPGTPDTGELFF.

The chain joins TRBV4-3 to TRBJ1-3; 9 positions match TRBD1. CDR3 length: 16 residues. J lost 7 bases, V lost 3 bases, and 10 bases had no gene match. The germline V gene has CDR1 LGHNA and CDR2 YSLEER. The CDR3 coding sequence is TGCGCCAGCAGCCAGGGGACAGGGCAGCTCGGTAACACCATATATTTT. Amino acid sequence: CASSQGTGQLGNTIYF.

This sequence joins TRBV6-5 and TRBJ1-1, with D maybe TRBD1 (6 bases). There are 14 residues in the CDR3. V was shortened by 6 bases and J by 0 bases, with 11 bases between the two germline ends. From germline, CDR1 is MNHEY and CDR2 SVGAGI. CDR3 protein: CASSLKGVNTEAFF. The CDR3 bases are TGTGCCAGCAGCCTCAAGGGGGTGAACACTGAAGCTTTCTTT.

V and J are TRBV4-1 and TRBJ1-2; TRBD1 matches at 8 bases. The germline gives CDR1 MGHRA, CDR2 YSYEKL. The junction had 5 bases not matched to a gene; V was cut back by 6 bases and J by 2 bases. This CDR3 spans 14 amino acids. Here the CDR3 reads CASRLTGANYGYTF. The CDR3 DNA is TGCGCCAGCAGGCTGACAGGGGCGAACTATGGCTACACCTTC.

V is TRBV24-1 and J is TRBJ1-4, with no clear D. Trimming removed 7 bases from V and 6 bases from J, with 8 bases in between. Germline CDR1 KGHDR, CDR2 SFDVKD. The CDR3 is made up of 12 amino acids. CDR3 residues: CATSRQDEKLFF. CDR3 bases: TGTGCCACCAGCCGCCAGGATGAAAAACTGTTTTTT.

J is TRBJ2-5 and V is TRBV9, with TRBD2 matching over 7 bases. This CDR3 has 14 residues. The V gene end was trimmed by 2 bases and the J gene end by 5 bases; junction bases not matched to a gene: 6. Germline V gives CDR1 SGDLS, CDR2 YYNGEE. As DNA, the CDR3 is TGTGCCAGCAGCGTGAGCGGGGAGAGGGAGACCCAGTACTTC. It encodes CASSVSGERETQYF.

This chain links TRBV7-2 with TRBJ2-3, with TRBD1 as a possible D gene (5 bases). V lost 3 bases and J 2 bases, leaving 15 bases between the germline ends. The V gene's germline CDR1 is SGHTA and CDR2 FQGNSA. The CDR3 runs 16 residues. CDR3 protein: CASSLGPGDLTDTQYF. In DNA form, the CDR3 reads TGTGCCAGCAGCTTGGGGCCAGGAGACCTCACAGATACGCAGTATTTT.

The chain couples TRBV7-2 to TRBJ2-3; perhaps TRBD1 as D (6 bases). The CDR3 extends over 14 amino acids. The germline V and J ends were trimmed by 7 bases and 0 bases, with 11 bases remaining between them. The germline V gene encodes CDR1 SGHTA and CDR2 FQGNSA. Here the CDR3 DNA reads TGTGCCAGCACTCTGGGGGCTAGCACAGATACGCAGTATTTT. Protein sequence: CASTLGASTDTQYF. Together with reference TRBV7-2 and TRBJ2-3, the CDR3 gives the full variable domain: GAGVSQSPSNKVTEKGKDVELRCDPISGHTALYWYRQSLGQGLEFLIYFQGNSAPDKSGLPSDRFSAERTGGSVSTLTIQRTQQEDSAVYLCASTLGASTDTQYFGPGTRLTVL.

J is TRBJ2-7 and V is TRBV5-5; D perhaps matches TRBD1 (6 bases). V shed 3 bases and J shed 5 bases, with 12 bases lying between them. The CDR3 sequence is 13 residues long. Germline V gene lookup returns CDR1 SGHKS and CDR2 YYEKEE (reference sequence). The CDR3 loop is CASSWYPGDEQYF. CDR3 in DNA: TGTGCCAGCAGCTGGTACCCAGGGGACGAGCAGTACTTC.